What follows describes a single TCR beta chain. The antigen remains undetermined. The PCR made use of 60 Vbeta and 13 Jbeta primers. Only in-frame clones appear in the TCRdb table, and some are missing; sequencing was by immunoSEQ multiplex PCR. Seen here are 150,000 to 160,000 clones, more than 70% observed once, and the top ten hold around 6%. The donors comprised healthy bone marrow donors. The data belong to a study of cytomegalovirus exposure and HLA in healthy donors. Across the whole study: HLA-typed donors were the source of tens of millions of unique TCRs, which an early data release held.

Study-wide points: In a later analysis, TCR beta V- and J-gene trimming showed a link to a missense DCLRE1C variant.

Sample: PBMCs. The sequence was collected from a woman between 40 and 50 years old in good health and CMV-seropositive.

The CDR3 spells CAWSTRQGAGEKLFF. Here the CDR3 DNA reads TGTGCCTGGAGTACACGACAGGGGGCAGGAGAAAAACTGTTTTTT. V and J are TRBV30 and TRBJ1-4, with 10 bases fitting TRBD1. The CDR3 runs 15 residues. The germline V gene encodes CDR1 GTSNPN and CDR2 SVGIG (reference sequence). The J segment lost 8 bases and the V segment lost 2 bases, leaving 8 bases of the junction unmatched.